Listed here are 19 T cell receptor beta chains from one sample, sequenced in a study of blood T cells in healthy people across ages. A second about 6 to 12 cycle PCR used barcoded and J-beta primers. TCRdb called the 5' RACE reads again in MiXCR, with one record for every CDR3 protein. The table lists about 800,000 distinct CDR3 sequences, 20% to 25% of them singletons. These records were also assigned to another study, of T cells of mothers and their children.

Sequencing was done on a sample of blood. These receptors were collected from a boy aged 5-17 years in good health.

Regarding this clonotype: The junction departs from the called germline gene at one end, perhaps through a read error. The chain employs TRBV4-3 and TRBJ2-1, with D perhaps matching TRBD1 (6 bases). Germline V CDR1 and CDR2: LGHNA, YSLEER. This CDR3 has 17 amino acids. The CDR3 reads CASSHSRGGYSYNGQFF. The CDR3 coding sequence is TGCGCCAGCAGCCATTCGCGAGGGGGATACTCCTACAATGGGCAGTTCTTC.

The V call is TRBV20-1, the J call TRBJ2-1; 7 nucleotides align to TRBD1. CDR3 length equals 15 residues. J was trimmed by 3 bases and V by 5 bases; bases with no gene match: 10. Germline V CDR1 and CDR2: DFQATT, SNEGSKA (reference sequence). The CDR3 sequence is CSALNLGQFYNEQFF. CDR3 nucleotides: TGCAGTGCTCTAAACCTGGGACAGTTCTACAATGAGCAGTTCTTC.

V is TRBV27 and J is TRBJ2-1; maybe TRBD2 (5 bases). Germline V gene sequence: CDR1 MNHEY, CDR2 SMNVEV (reference sequence). Trimming took off 3 bases at V and 8 bases at J, with 14 bases between the two ends. The CDR3 is made up of 14 amino acids. The CDR3 loop is CASSLTGLADEQFF. For the CDR3, the DNA is TGTGCCAGCAGTTTGACTGGACTGGCGGATGAGCAGTTCTTC.

This clonotype was recorded a few times. The chain links TRBV12-3 or TRBV12-4 to TRBJ1-5; D is possibly TRBD1 (6 bases). There are 16 residues in the CDR3. Trimming stripped 7 bases from V and 1 base from J, with 17 bases between. As DNA, the CDR3 is TGTGCCAGCACTCAATCAGGGGTACGAAGCAATCAGCCCCAGCATTTT. Protein sequence: CASTQSGVRSNQPQHF.

The chain combines TRBV9 with TRBJ1-3; D may be TRBD1 (6 bases). CDR1 is SGDLS, CDR2 YYNGEE, per germline. Trimming left V 3 bases short and J 0 bases short, with 13 bases between. This CDR3 region has 16 residues. In nucleotides, the CDR3 is TGTGCCAGCAGCGGACCAAAGGGGGGCTCTGGAAACACCATATATTTT. Translation gives CASSGPKGGSGNTIYF.

In regard to this clonotype: Relative to the germline gene, one junction end is altered; a read error may explain this. V is TRBV27 and J is TRBJ2-7, with 8 positions matching TRBD2. The CDR3 runs to 15 residues. Germline V gives CDR1 MNHEY, CDR2 SMNVEV (reference sequence). The CDR3 nucleotides are TGTGCCAGCGGTTTATTTAGCGGGGCCCTTTGGGAGCAGTACTTC. Protein sequence: CASGLFSGALWEQYF.

This chain joins TRBV6-2 or TRBV6-3 and TRBJ2-2; D not certain. The CDR3 contains 10 residues. Germline values: CDR1 MNHEY, CDR2 SVGEGT. Trimming removed 5 bases from V and 8 bases from J, with 3 bases in between. CDR3 sequence: CASSRGELFF. For the CDR3, the DNA is TGTGCCAGCAGTAGGGGGGAGCTGTTTTTT.

The rearrangement joins TRBV15 to TRBJ2-7, with 9 bases fitting TRBD1. V was pared by 3 bases and J by 2 bases, with 5 bases of the junction left unmatched. CDR1 is LNHNV and CDR2 is YYDKDF in the germline V gene (reference sequence). This CDR3 spans 15 amino acids. CDR3 residues: CATSSTGGSPYEQYF. In DNA form, the CDR3 reads TGTGCCACCAGCAGTACAGGGGGCAGTCCCTACGAGCAGTACTTC.

This sequence joins TRBV7-2 and TRBJ2-2, with D perhaps matching TRBD2 (6 bases). The germline CDR1 and CDR2 sequences are SGHTA and FQGNSA. The V end was cut by 1 base, the J end by 6 bases, with 9 bases between. This CDR3 spans 14 amino acids. The CDR3 sequence is CASSLEAGPGELFF. CDR3 nucleotide sequence: TGTGCCAGCAGCTTAGAAGCGGGCCCCGGGGAGCTGTTTTTT.

The rearrangement links TRBV5-5 to TRBJ2-7, with D perhaps given as TRBD1 or TRBD2 (7 bases each). This CDR3 spans 13 amino acids. Germline V lookup: CDR1 SGHKS, CDR2 YYEKEE (reference sequence). V was trimmed by 4 bases and J by 7 bases, leaving 15 bases between them. This CDR3 reads CASSRQGGREQYF. For the CDR3, the DNA is TGTGCCAGCAGCCGACAGGGAGGGCGGGAGCAGTACTTC.

This rearrangement joins TRBV12-3 or TRBV12-4 to TRBJ2-5; TRBD1 might be the D (7 bases). The tail of the sequence fits TRBJ2-7 better, so the J call may be wrong. The CDR3 sequence is 19 residues long. CDR3 bases: TGTGCCAGCAGCCCCTTATCAGGGCAGGGGGGCGAGATATCCTACGAGCAGTACTTC. Its protein product is CASSPLSGQGGEISYEQYF.

Here the CDR3 reads CASSRVSHREPGNTIYF. Written as DNA, the CDR3 is TGTGCCAGCAGCCGCGTATCCCACAGGGAACCTGGAAACACCATATATTTT. J is TRBJ1-3 and V is TRBV7-2; perhaps TRBD1 as D (6 bases). This CDR3 contains 17 residues. V was pared by 5 bases and J by 2 bases, with 19 bases between. Germline V gene sequence: CDR1 SGHTA, CDR2 FQGNSA.

The rearrangement links TRBV6-4 to TRBJ2-5; TRBD2 aligns across 10 bases. V was pared by 4 bases and J by 3 bases, with 8 bases of the junction left unmatched. The CDR3 loop spans 16 amino acids. Looked up from germline, CDR1 is MRHNA and CDR2 is SNTAGT. CDR3: CASSVSLAGVEETQYF. For the CDR3, the DNA is TGTGCCAGCAGTGTCAGCCTAGCGGGAGTGGAAGAGACCCAGTACTTC.

CDR3 sequence reads: CASSLIGTSLSTDTQYF. CDR3 coding DNA: TGTGCCAGCAGCTTAATCGGTACCTCCTTAAGCACAGATACGCAGTATTTT. This chain links TRBV11-2 with TRBJ2-3; D uncertain. Germline V CDR1 and CDR2: SGHAT, FQNNGV. The CDR3 covers 17 residues. The V end was cut by 2 bases, the J end by 0 bases, with 15 bases between. Full variable domain (outside the CDR3, taken from reference TRBV11-2 and TRBJ2-3): EAGVAQSPRYKIIEKRQSVAFWCNPISGHATLYWYQQILGQGPKLLIQFQNNGVVDDSQLPKDRFSAERLKGVDSTLKIQPAKLEDSAVYLCASSLIGTSLSTDTQYFGPGTRLTVL.

V is TRBV28 and J is TRBJ2-7; tentative D call: TRBD1 (6 bases). V dropped 3 bases and J dropped 1 base, with 13 bases sitting between them. The CDR3 is 15 residues long. Germline-derived CDR1 and CDR2 are MDHEN and SYDVKM. The CDR3 sequence is CASSLIPQGSYEQYF. CDR3 in DNA: TGTGCCAGCAGTTTGATCCCCCAGGGGTCCTACGAGCAGTACTTC. The full variable domain, in which reference TRBV28 and TRBJ2-7 provide the parts outside the CDR3, is DVKVTQSSRYLVKRTGEKVFLECVQDMDHENMFWYRQDPGLGLRLIYFSYDVKMKEKGDIPEGYSVSREKKERFSLILESASTNQTSMYLCASSLIPQGSYEQYFGPGTRLTVT.

This clonotype was counted only a few times. The rearrangement joins TRBV28 to TRBJ2-5; possibly TRBD2 for D (5 bases). The end of the DNA is better explained by TRBJ2-1, so the J call may be wrong. In germline, CDR1 is MDHEN, CDR2 SYDVKM. This CDR3 comprises 13 residues. CDR3 sequence reads: CASTTRANNEQFF. The DNA for the CDR3 is TGTGCCAGCACCACGCGGGCGAACAATGAGCAGTTCTTC.

The sample holds a few counts of this clonotype. The chain employs TRBV7-9 and TRBJ1-4; tentatively, D is TRBD1 (5 bases). V was trimmed by 5 bases and J by 7 bases, leaving 17 bases between them. The CDR3 runs to 15 residues. The V gene's germline CDR1 is SEHNR and CDR2 FQNEAQ (reference sequence). Here the CDR3 reads CASSLGQGFFEKLFF. As DNA, the CDR3 is TGTGCCAGCAGCCTCGGGCAGGGCTTTTTTGAAAAACTGTTTTTT.

The chain combines TRBV4-2 with TRBJ2-3; TRBD1 aligns across 7 bases. This CDR3 is built from 19 residues. With 5 bases clipped from V and 0 bases from J, the junction kept 17 bases outside the gene matches. Germline V gene lookup returns CDR1 LGHNA and CDR2 YNFKEQ. The CDR3 spells CASSLGSGQPLFSTDTQYF. DNA of the CDR3: TGTGCCAGCAGCTTGGGGTCGGGACAGCCTCTTTTTAGCACAGATACGCAGTATTTT.

The rearrangement links TRBV6-5 to TRBJ2-7, with a weak D call TRBD1 (5 bases). The CDR3 spans 14 residues. Germline V lookup: CDR1 MNHEY, CDR2 SVGAGI. V shed 0 bases and J shed 3 bases, with 9 bases lying between them. The CDR3 DNA follows: TGTGCCAGCAGTTACTCTGACAGAATCTACGAGCAGTACTTC. This encodes CASSYSDRIYEQYF.